Listed below are T cell receptor beta chains from one sample, sequenced in a study of OX40 agonist ivuxolimab in advanced cancers. Profiling relied on immunoSEQ multiplex PCR, and the TCRdb table lists in-frame clones only, not all of them. Here the sample spans around 57,000 clones, under 90% being singletons. The material was CD4+ or CD8+ T cells sorted from blood, obtained in a trial of the OX40 agonist ivuxolimab. Receptors originate from an adult with an advanced solid tumor such as melanoma, head and neck, liver or kidney cancer. Both conserved end residues are part of each CDR3. D genes are given only for firm matches. The size of a clone is reported for some rows only, either as once, few or many, or as a class for expanded clones.

J	D	length	V	size	DNA	CDR3
TRBJ1-2	TRBD1	14	TRBV6-6	-	TGTGCCAGCAGCCTCCGGGACAGGGTATATGGCTACACCTTC	CASSLRDRVYGYTF
TRBJ2-7	TRBD2	18	TRBV7-2	-	TGTGCCAGCAGCCTCAGCGGGGGGGGACGGACGGTCAGCTACGAGCAGTACTTC	CASSLSGGGRTVSYEQYF
TRBJ2-5	-	13	TRBV2	few	TGTGCCAGCAGCAGGGGTTGGGAAGAGACCCAGTACTTC	CASSRGWEETQYF
TRBJ1-1	TRBD1	16	TRBV19	-	TGTGCCAGTAGTAGACTACCCGGACAGGGGGGCACTGAAGCTTTCTTT	CASSRLPGQGGTEAFF
TRBJ1-1	-	15	TRBV10-1	-	TGCGCCAGCAGTCCTACCGGGGGCCCAGAGGGAAGAGCTTTCTTT	CASSPTGGPEGRAFF
TRBJ2-5	-	12	TRBV14	-	TGTGCCAGCAGCCCTTACGGAGAGACCCAGTACTTC	CASSPYGETQYF
TRBJ1-3	-	15	TRBV2	-	TGTGCCAGCAGTCTTGAAGCGGGTCCTGGAAACACCATATATTTT	CASSLEAGPGNTIYF
TRBJ1-4	-	15	TRBV6-1	once	TGTGCCAGCAGCCTATCGGGGGCGGGGAAGGAAAAACTGTTTTTT	CASSLSGAGKEKLFF
TRBJ1-1	-	12	TRBV5-6	-	TGTGCCAGCGGGCGAGGGAACACTGAAGCTTTCTTT	CASGRGNTEAFF
TRBJ2-1	TRBD2	16	TRBV7-2	-	TGTGCCAGCAGCTTAGACTTGTTTCTAGCGGACAATGAGCAGTTCTTC	CASSLDLFLADNEQFF
TRBJ2-7	TRBD2	16	TRBV4-2	-	TGTGCCAGCAGCCACGGCCTAGCGGGAGGATCGGATGAGCAGTACTTC	CASSHGLAGGSDEQYF
TRBJ2-7	-	15	TRBV5-1	-	TGCGCCAGCAGCTTGGCCCCGGACACGGCCTACGAGCAGTACTTC	CASSLAPDTAYEQYF